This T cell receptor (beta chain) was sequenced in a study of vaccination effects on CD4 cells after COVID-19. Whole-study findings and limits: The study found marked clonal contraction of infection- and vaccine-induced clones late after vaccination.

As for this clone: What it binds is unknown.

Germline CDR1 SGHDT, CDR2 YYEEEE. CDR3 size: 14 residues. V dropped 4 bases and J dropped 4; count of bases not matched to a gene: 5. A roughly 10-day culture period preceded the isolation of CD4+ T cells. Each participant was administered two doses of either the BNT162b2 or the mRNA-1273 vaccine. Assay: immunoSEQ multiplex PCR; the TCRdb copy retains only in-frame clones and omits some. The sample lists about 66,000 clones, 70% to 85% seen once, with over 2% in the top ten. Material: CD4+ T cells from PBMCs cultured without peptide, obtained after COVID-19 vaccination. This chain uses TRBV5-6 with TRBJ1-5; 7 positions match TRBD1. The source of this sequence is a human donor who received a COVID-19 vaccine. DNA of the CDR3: TGTGCCAGCAGCCGGGACAGAGAGAATCAGCCCCAGCATTTT. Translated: CASSRDRENQPQHF. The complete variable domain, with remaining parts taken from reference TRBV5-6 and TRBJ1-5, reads DAGVTQSPTHLIKTRGQQVTLRCSPKSGHDTVSWYQQALGQGPQFIFQYYEEEERQRGNFPDRFSGHQFPNYSSELNVNALLLGDSALYLCASSRDRENQPQHFGDGTRLSIL.